This T cell receptor (beta chain) was captured in a study of control samples from healthy donors and cancer patients. The method was immunoSEQ multiplex PCR; TCRdb's version includes in-frame clones alone and lacks a portion of them. The profile shows over 150,000 clones, under 96% of them singletons. CDR3 length equals 10 residues. The germline CDR1 and CDR2 sequences are SNHLY and FYNNEI. The ends were cut back, 5 bases at V and 2 bases at J, with 1 base in the middle. The sequencing input was blood. The chain has TRBV2 and TRBJ2-7; D uncertain. This sequence was found in a woman aged 25-40 years in good health. The CDR3 reads CASSTYEQYF. CDR3 DNA sequence: TGTGCCAGCAGTACCTACGAGCAGTACTTC.